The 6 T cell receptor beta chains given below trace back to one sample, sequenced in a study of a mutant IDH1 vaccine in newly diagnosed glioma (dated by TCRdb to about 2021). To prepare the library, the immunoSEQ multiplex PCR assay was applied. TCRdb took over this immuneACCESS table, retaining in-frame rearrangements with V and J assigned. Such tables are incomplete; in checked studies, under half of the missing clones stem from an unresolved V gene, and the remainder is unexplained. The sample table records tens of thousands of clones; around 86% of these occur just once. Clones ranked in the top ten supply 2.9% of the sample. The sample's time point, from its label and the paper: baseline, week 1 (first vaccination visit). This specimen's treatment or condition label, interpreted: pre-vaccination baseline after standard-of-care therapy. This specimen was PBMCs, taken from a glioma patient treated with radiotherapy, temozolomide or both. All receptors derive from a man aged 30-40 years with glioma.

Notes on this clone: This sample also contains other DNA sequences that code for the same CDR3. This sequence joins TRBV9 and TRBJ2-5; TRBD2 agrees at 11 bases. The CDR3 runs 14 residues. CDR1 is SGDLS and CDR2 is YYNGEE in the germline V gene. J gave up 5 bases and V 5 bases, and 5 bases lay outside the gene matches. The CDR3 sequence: CASSGGLAEETQYF. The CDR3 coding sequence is TGTGCCAGCAGTGGGGGACTAGCGGAGGAGACCCAGTACTTC.

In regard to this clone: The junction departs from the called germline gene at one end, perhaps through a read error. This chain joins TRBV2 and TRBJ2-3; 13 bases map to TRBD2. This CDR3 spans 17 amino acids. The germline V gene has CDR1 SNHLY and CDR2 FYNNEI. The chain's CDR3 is CASSEGTSGARTDTQYF. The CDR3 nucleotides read TGTGCCAGCAGCGAAGGGACTAGCGGGGCGCGGACAGATACGCAGTATTTT.

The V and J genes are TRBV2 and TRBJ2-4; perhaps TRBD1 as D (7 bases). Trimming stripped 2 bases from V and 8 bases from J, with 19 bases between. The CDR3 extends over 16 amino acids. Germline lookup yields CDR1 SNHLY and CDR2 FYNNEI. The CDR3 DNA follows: TGTGCCAGCAGTGAATATTTAGGAGGCAGGGGGGACATTCAGTACTTC. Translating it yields CASSEYLGGRGDIQYF.

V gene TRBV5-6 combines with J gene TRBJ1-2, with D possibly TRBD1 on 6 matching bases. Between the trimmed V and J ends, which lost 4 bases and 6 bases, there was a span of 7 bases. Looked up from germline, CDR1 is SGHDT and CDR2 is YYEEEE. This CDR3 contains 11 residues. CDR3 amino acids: CASSRGHGYTF. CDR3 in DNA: TGTGCCAGCAGCCGGGGGCATGGCTACACCTTC.

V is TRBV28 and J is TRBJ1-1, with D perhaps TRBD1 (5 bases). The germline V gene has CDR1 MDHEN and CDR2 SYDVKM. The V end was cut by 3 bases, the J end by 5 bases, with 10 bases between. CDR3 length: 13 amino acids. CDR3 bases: TGTGCCAGCAGTTTGACGGGGCGAACTGAAGCTTTCTTT. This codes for CASSLTGRTEAFF.

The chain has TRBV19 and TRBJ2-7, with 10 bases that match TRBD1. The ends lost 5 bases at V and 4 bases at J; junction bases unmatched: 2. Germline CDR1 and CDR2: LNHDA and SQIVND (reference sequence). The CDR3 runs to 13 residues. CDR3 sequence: CASSRTGGYEQYF. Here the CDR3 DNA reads TGTGCCAGTAGTCGGACAGGGGGATACGAGCAGTACTTC.